Listed here is a single T cell receptor beta chain. Its matching antigen is unknown. Next came a second PCR, run for roughly 6 to 11 cycles, which used a sample-barcoded 5' primer along with a J-beta primer mix. TCRdb reanalysed the 5' RACE reads using MiXCR and keeps one entry per CDR3 protein. The profile shows 1.4 million or so distinct CDR3 sequences, 35% to 45% of them singletons. The entry originates in a study of blood T cells in healthy people across ages. Study-level results: Diversity of TCR beta correlated strongly with naive T cell percentage. TCR beta diversity per million T cells fell roughly linearly with age.

The CDR3 has 16 residues. The germline gives CDR1 SGHTA, CDR2 FQGNSA. V gave up 5 bases and J gave up 11 bases, with 27 bases separating them. The J gene is TRBJ2-5, the V gene TRBV7-2; unclear D gene. The sample comprised blood. The receptor was isolated from a woman aged 18-29 years in good health. DNA of the CDR3: TGTGCCAGCAGCCCCCAGCGCAGTACTTCCTACAATGAGCAGTACTTC. This codes for CASSPQRSTSYNEQYF.